This T cell receptor beta chain was sequenced for a study of cytomegalovirus exposure and HLA in healthy donors. In germline, CDR1 is SGHAT, CDR2 FQNNGV. V gave up 6 bases and J gave up 2 bases, with 14 bases separating them. The CDR3 contains 15 residues. Regarding the study as a whole: Equally common other TCR beta chains were less clonally expanded than HLA-associated ones, a later analysis found. Analysis performed later found about 18,000 TCR beta sequences associated with HLA alleles at 0.05 false discovery rate. The study put 150 to 200 TCR beta chains on its list as cytomegalovirus-associated.

The donors gave bone marrow, and they were healthy. The PCR contained 60 Vbeta and 13 Jbeta primers. Using immunoSEQ multiplex PCR, the repertoire was profiled, and TCRdb retains in-frame clones only, with some absent. Its clone listing holds about 92,000 clones. Concerning this clone: Its antigen is still unknown.

The V and J genes are TRBV11-2 and TRBJ2-1; D perhaps matches TRBD2 (6 bases). The clonotype was recovered from a man aged 50 or older in good health and CMV-seropositive. Sequencing input: PBMCs. In DNA form, the CDR3 reads TGTGCCAGCAGACAGGACTTAGCGGCCTACAATGAGCAGTTCTTC. This sequence encodes CASRQDLAAYNEQFF.